The sequence of this T cell receptor (beta chain) was determined in a study of T cell responses to AZD1222 COVID-19 vaccine. J gave up 8 bases and V 3 bases, and 7 bases lay outside the gene matches. Germline V gene lookup returns CDR1 MDHEN and CDR2 SYDVKM. This CDR3 comprises 14 residues. Profiled with immunoSEQ multiplex PCR; TCRdb holds only in-frame clones, not every one. The table records under 200,000 clones, around 92% of them present only once. This sequence joins TRBV28 and TRBJ1-2, with 9 positions matching TRBD1. Sequencing used peripheral blood, obtained on day 0 of AZD1222 vaccination. The receptor was isolated from an adult in good health. The CDR3: CASSFLGQGVGYTF. For the CDR3, the DNA is TGTGCCAGCAGTTTCCTGGGACAGGGAGTAGGCTACACCTTC.